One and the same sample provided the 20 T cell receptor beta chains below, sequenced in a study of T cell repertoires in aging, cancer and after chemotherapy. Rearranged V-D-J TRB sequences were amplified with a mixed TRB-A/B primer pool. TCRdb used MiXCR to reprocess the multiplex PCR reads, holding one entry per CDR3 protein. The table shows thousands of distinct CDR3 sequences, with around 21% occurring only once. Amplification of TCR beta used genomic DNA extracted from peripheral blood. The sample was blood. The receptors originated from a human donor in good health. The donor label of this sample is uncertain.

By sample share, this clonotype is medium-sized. This CDR3 is CASRTAHTSGANVLTF. The CDR3 DNA follows: TGTGCCAGTAGGACCGCTCATACCTCTGGGGCCAACGTCCTGACTTTC. The J gene is TRBJ2-6, the V gene TRBV19, with D unclear. V lost 6 bases and J lost 0, with 12 bases in between. The CDR3 runs to 16 residues. CDR1 LNHDA and CDR2 SQIVND come from the germline V gene (reference sequence).

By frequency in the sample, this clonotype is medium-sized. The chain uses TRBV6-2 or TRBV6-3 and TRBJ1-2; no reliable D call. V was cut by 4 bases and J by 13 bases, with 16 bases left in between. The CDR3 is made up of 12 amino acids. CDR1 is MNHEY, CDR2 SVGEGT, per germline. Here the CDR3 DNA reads TGTGCCAGCAGTTTCGATACACGGACCGTCACCTTC. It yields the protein CASSFDTRTVTF.

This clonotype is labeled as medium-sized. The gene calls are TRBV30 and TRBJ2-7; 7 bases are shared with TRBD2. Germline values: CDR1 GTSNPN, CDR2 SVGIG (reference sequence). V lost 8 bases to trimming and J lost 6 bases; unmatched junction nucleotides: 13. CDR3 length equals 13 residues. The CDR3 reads CALSWGGSAEQYF. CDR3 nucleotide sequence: TGTGCCCTGTCATGGGGGGGGTCCGCCGAGCAGTACTTC.

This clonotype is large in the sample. The DNA of the CDR3 is TGCAGCGTTGGGGTCGATACGCAGTATTTT. Protein sequence: CSVGVDTQYF. This chain uses TRBV29-1 with TRBJ2-3, with D hard to call. The germline CDR1 and CDR2 sequences are SQVTM and ANQGSEA. Trimming left V 4 bases short and J 6 bases short, with 5 bases between. CDR3 length: 10 residues.

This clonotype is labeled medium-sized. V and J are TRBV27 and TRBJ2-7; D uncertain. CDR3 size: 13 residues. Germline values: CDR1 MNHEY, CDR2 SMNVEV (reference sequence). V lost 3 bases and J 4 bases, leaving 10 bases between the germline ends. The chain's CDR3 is CASSLDPKYEQYF. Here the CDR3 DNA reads TGTGCCAGCAGTTTGGACCCGAAGTACGAGCAGTACTTC.

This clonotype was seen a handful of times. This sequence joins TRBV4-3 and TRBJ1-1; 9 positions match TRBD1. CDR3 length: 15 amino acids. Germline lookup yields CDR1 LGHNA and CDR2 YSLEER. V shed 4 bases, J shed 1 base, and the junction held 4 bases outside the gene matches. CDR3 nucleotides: TGCGCCAGCAGCCTATCGGGACAGGGGAACACTGAAGCTTTCTTT. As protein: CASSLSGQGNTEAFF.

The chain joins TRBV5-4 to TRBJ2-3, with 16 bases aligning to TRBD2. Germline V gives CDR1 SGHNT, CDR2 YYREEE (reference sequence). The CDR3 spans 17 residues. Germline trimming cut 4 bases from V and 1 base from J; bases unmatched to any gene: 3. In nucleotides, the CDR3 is TGTGCCAGCAGCCTAGGGACTAGCGGGGGGGGCACAGATACGCAGTATTTT. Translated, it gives CASSLGTSGGGTDTQYF.

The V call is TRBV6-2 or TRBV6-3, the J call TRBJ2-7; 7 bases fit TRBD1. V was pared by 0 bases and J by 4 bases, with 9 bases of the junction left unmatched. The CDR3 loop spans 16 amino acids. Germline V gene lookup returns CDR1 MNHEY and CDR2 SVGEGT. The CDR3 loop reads CASSYSGDSLRYEQYF. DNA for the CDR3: TGTGCCAGCAGTTACTCTGGGGACAGTCTGAGGTACGAGCAGTACTTC.

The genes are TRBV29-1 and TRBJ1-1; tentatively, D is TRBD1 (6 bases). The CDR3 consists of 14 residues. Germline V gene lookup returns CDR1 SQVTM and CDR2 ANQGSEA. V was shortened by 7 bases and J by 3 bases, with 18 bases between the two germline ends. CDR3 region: CSGGGRGGDTEAFF. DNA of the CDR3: TGCAGCGGGGGGGGGAGGGGGGGAGACACTGAAGCTTTCTTT.

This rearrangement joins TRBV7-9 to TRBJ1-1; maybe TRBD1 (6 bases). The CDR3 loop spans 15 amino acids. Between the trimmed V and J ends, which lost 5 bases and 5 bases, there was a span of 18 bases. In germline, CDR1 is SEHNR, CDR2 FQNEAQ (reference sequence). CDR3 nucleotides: TGTGCCAGCAGCCCCATCGGGGGCAGGAAGACTGAAGCTTTCTTT. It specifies CASSPIGGRKTEAFF.

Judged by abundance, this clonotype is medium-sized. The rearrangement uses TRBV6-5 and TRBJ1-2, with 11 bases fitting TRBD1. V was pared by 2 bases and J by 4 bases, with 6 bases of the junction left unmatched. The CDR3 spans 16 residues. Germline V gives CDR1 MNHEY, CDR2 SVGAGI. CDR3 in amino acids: CASSYLRTGGSYGYTF. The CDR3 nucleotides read TGTGCCAGCAGTTACCTGCGGACAGGGGGCAGCTATGGCTACACCTTC.

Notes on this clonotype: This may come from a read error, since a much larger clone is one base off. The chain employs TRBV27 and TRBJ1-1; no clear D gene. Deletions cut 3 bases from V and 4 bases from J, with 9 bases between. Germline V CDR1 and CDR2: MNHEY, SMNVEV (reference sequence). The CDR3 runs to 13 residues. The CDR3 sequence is CASSFGDRTEAFF. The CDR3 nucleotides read TGTGCCAGCAGTTTCGGGGATCGCACTGAAGCTTTCTTT.

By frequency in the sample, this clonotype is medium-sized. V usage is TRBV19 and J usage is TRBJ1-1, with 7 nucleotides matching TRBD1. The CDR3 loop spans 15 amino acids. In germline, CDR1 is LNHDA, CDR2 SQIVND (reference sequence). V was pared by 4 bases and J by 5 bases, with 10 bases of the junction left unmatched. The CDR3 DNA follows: TGTGCCAGTAGTAAAAACAGGGGAGGATGGACTGAAGCTTTCTTT. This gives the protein CASSKNRGGWTEAFF. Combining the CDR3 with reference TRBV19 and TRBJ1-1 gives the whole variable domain DGGITQSPKYLFRKEGQNVTLSCEQNLNHDAMYWYRQDPGQGLRLIYYSQIVNDFQKGDIAEGYSVSREKKESFPLTVTSAQKNPTAFYLCASSKNRGGWTEAFFGQGTRLTVV.

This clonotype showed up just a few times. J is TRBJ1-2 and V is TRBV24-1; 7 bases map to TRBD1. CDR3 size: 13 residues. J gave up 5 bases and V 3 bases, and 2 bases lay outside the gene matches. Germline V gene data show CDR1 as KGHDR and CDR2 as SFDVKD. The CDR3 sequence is CATSDPQGYGYTF. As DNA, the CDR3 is TGTGCCACCAGTGATCCACAGGGGTATGGCTACACCTTC.

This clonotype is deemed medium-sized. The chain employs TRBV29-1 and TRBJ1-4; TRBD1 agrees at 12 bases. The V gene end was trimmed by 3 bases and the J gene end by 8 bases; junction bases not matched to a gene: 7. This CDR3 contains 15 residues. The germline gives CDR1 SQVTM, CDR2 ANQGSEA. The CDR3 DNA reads TGCAGCGTTGAGTTTCCCGGGACAGGGGGCGAAAAACTGTTTTTT. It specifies CSVEFPGTGGEKLFF.

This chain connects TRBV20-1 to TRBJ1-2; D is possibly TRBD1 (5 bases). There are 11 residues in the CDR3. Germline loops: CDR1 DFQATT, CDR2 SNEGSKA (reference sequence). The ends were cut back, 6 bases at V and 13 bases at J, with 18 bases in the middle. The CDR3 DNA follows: TGCAGTGCGTCGGATGTCCGGGGGTCCACCTTC. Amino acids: CSASDVRGSTF.

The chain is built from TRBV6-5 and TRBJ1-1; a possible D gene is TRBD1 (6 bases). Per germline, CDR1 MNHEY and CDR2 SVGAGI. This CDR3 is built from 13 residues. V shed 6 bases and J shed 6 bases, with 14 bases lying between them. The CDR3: CASSHGQWAEAFF. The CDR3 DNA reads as TGTGCCAGCAGCCACGGACAGTGGGCTGAAGCTTTCTTT.

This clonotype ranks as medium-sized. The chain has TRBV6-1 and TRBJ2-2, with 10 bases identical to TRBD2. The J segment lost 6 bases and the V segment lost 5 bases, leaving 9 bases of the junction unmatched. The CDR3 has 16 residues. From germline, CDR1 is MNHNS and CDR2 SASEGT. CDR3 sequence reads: CASSFRAGGRSGELFF. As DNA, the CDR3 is TGTGCCAGCAGTTTTCGAGCGGGGGGGCGTTCCGGGGAGCTGTTTTTT.

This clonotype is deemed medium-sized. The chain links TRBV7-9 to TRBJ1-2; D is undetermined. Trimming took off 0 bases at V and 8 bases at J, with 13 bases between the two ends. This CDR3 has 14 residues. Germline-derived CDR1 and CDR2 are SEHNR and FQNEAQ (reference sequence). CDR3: CASSLADSVGGYTF. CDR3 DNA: TGTGCCAGCAGCTTAGCCGATTCGGTGGGGGGCTACACCTTC.

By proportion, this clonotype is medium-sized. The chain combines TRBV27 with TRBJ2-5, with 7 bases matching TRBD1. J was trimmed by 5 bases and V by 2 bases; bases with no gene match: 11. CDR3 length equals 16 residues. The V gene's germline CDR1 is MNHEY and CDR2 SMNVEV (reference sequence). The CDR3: CASSLLGSTGLETQYF. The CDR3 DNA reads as TGTGCCAGCAGTTTACTGGGCTCGACAGGGCTGGAGACCCAGTACTTC.